Below are 6 T cell receptor beta chains sequenced from a single sample in a study of beta chain features in type 1 diabetes. The sequenced template was cDNA made from the entire isolated RNA. The table came from immunoSEQ multiplex PCR; TCRdb's copy has only in-frame clones and leaves some out. Here the sample spans roughly 500,000 clones, around 10% being singletons. Sequenced: naive CD4+ T cells from blood. The receptors stem from a woman aged 18-29 years in good health.

The gene calls are TRBV2 and TRBJ2-5; 9 bases fit TRBD2. J gave up 1 base and V 4 bases, and 7 bases lay outside the gene matches. The CDR3 is made up of 16 amino acids. Germline V CDR1 and CDR2: SNHLY, FYNNEI. The CDR3 DNA is TGTGCCAGCAGTGGGCGGGCTAGCGGGGTCCAAGAGACCCAGTACTTC. This gives the protein CASSGRASGVQETQYF.

This clone was seen more than once but under ten times. The rearrangement joins TRBV4-1 to TRBJ2-1, with 10 bases matching TRBD2. This CDR3 spans 19 amino acids. Germline V lookup: CDR1 MGHRA, CDR2 YSYEKL. V dropped 2 bases and J dropped 1; count of bases not matched to a gene: 11. The CDR3 region is CASSQPRGASGGSYNEQFF. CDR3 sequence (DNA): TGCGCCAGCAGCCAACCCAGAGGGGCTAGCGGGGGTTCCTACAATGAGCAGTTCTTC.

In its sample, this clone was seen a few times. The chain couples TRBV29-1 to TRBJ1-1, with TRBD1 matching 8 bases. This CDR3 has 16 residues. V lost 7 bases, J lost 4 bases, and 17 bases stayed unmatched. Germline loops: CDR1 SQVTM, CDR2 ANQGSEA. The CDR3 region is CSATGESGNVGTEAFF. DNA of the CDR3: TGCAGCGCGACAGGGGAATCGGGAAACGTGGGCACTGAAGCTTTCTTT.

V gene TRBV4-1 combines with J gene TRBJ2-7; D may match TRBD1 or TRBD2 (5 bases each). Germline lookup yields CDR1 MGHRA and CDR2 YSYEKL. V was shortened by 1 base and J by 4 bases, with 20 bases between the two germline ends. This CDR3 is built from 17 residues. CDR3 coding DNA: TGCGCCAGCAGCCAAGCCGCTAGTCTGGGGCGAGGGTACGAGCAGTACTTC. Protein sequence: CASSQAASLGRGYEQYF.

In this sample, this clone turned up a few times. The rearrangement joins TRBV11-3 to TRBJ2-1; maybe TRBD1 (6 bases). Germline loops: CDR1 SGHNT, CDR2 YENEEA. V was cut by 4 bases and J by 5 bases, with 12 bases left in between. This CDR3 is built from 14 residues. CDR3 in DNA: TGTGCCAGCAGCTCGCTGACAGGCAACAATGAGCAGTTCTTC. Translated, it gives CASSSLTGNNEQFF.

This clone was seen more than once but under ten times. The chain uses TRBV29-1 and TRBJ2-5, with 9 nucleotides matching TRBD1. There are 15 residues in the CDR3. V lost 5 bases to trimming and J lost 5 bases; unmatched junction nucleotides: 12. CDR1 SQVTM and CDR2 ANQGSEA come from the germline V gene. The CDR3 sequence: CSVYSPGTGKETQYF. CDR3 nucleotides: TGCAGCGTTTACTCCCCCGGGACAGGGAAGGAGACCCAGTACTTC.